Listed here is a single T cell receptor (beta chain). The antigen this receptor binds is unknown. From the germline V gene, CDR1 is SGHTA and CDR2 is FQGNSA. The CDR3 spans 12 residues, from the cysteine through the phenylalanine. The only DNA kept is the CDR3, 36 bases in frame from the first base. This record comes from a study of cytomegalovirus exposure and HLA in healthy donors listed by TCRdb under 2017. As for the study more broadly: According to an earlier analysis of around 600 of the donors, 150 million to 200 million T cells yielded 95 million to 140 million unique TCR beta sequences and about 300 Gb of sequence data. An early release covering roughly 640 HLA-typed donors comprised approximately 290 gigabases of sequencing data and some 79 million unique TCR sequences. Among the roughly 400 genotyped donors, 75% to 90% belonged to the genetic ancestry cluster associated with self-reported Caucasian donors. The study aimed to test whether signatures of past pathogen exposure could be identified by cataloging public T cell receptors. Using immunosequencing, the study profiled T cell repertoires from fewer than 700 subjects and related those repertoires to cytomegalovirus serostatus. A separate validation cohort of roughly 130 different subjects was used in addition to the roughly 700-subject first cohort. To predict cytomegalovirus infection status, the study brought together high-throughput TCR immunosequencing, statistical association of individual TCRs with disease status, and machine learning. In a later analysis, previously published TCR beta repertoires from fewer than 750 donors were re-analyzed and high-resolution HLA genotyping was added so that TCR occurrence patterns could be studied. Rather than drawing on any new phenotypic data, the later analysis identified candidate immune exposures from TCR beta sequences and the way those sequences occurred across donors. An earlier analysis of fewer than 700 of the donors applied high-throughput TCR beta sequencing to assess whether each TCR beta V gene segment acted as functional or pseudogenic. Donor age, sex, ethnicity and CMV serostatus were compiled together with the repertoire data. In a later genetic analysis, genome-wide SNP genotypes for 398 of the 666 donors were used, and that subset was treated as a discovery cohort. All discovery cohort repertoires had been generated using a single sequencing platform. HLA typing included class I and class II loci at four-digit resolution. The number of typed donors differed by locus: about 620-640 for A, B, C, DRB1 and DQB1; approximately 530 for DQA1; approximately 600 for DPA1; and roughly 470 for DPB1. Because of strong linkage in the cohort, roughly 5 DR-DQ haplotypes were treated as single units for association and clustering. Across about 370 genotyped donors of the cohort, an average of roughly 200,000 unique TCR beta nucleotide sequences per donor were sequenced, and roughly 20% of those sequences were non-productive. Paper-wide results and their limitations: Across donors, most TCR sequences were observed very rarely, whereas some public TCRs were present in many individuals. A later analysis found that most CMV-associated TCR beta chains appeared HLA-restricted, with HLA associations seemingly driven largely by CMV exposure. A later analysis reported that several top co-occurrence clusters appeared linked to parvovirus B19, influenza, CMV and Epstein-Barr virus. An association between a missense DCLRE1C variant and V-gene and J-gene trimming of TCR beta chains was found in a later genetic analysis and replicated in an independent cohort. This cohort had only TCR beta chains sequenced, and the lack of alpha or paired-chain data limited which features could be detected. HLA typing was unavailable for some donors at each locus, so association tests used only the typed subset. In a later genetic analysis, fewer N-insertions in productive TCRs were reported among donors in an Asian-associated ancestry cluster than the approximately 630-donor mean. At a false discovery rate of 0.05, a later analysis linked about 16,000 TCR beta sequences to specific HLA alleles. The only immune exposure information available for the cohort was CMV serostatus. Three of the identified cytomegalovirus-associated TCR beta chains were confirmed in vitro to be specific for cytomegalovirus antigens. A group of highly shared sequence variants was considered likely to be a technical artifact of the sequencing pipeline. Roughly uniform sequencing depth across donors was assumed in presence/absence analyses, although this assumption may not hold. It was suggested by the authors that the approach could potentially be generalized to other disease states and immunological phenotypes. An earlier analysis of around 500 of the donors showed that most TCR beta V segments appeared in productive rearrangements either about 87% or about 30% of the time, which broadly matched IMGT annotations. In a later analysis, HLA-associated TCR beta chains were found to be more clonally expanded and to have lower generation probabilities than equally common non-associated chains. Around 16 rarely observed V segments, including chromosome 9 orphons, were excluded from the earlier analysis of some 590 of the donors because counts were too low. A further reported finding was that TCR beta sequences accurately predicted the HLA-A and HLA-B alleles for most subjects in the first cohort. When HLA alleles, especially DR and DQ, strongly co-occurred, TCR associations were difficult to assign to individual alleles. In a later analysis, the rate of TCR association differed among HLA loci, with DRB1 alleles having the most associated TCRs and HLA-C alleles having the fewest. The 87-base-pair reads could not distinguish some IMGT-functional V segments, including TRBV6-2 and TRBV6-3, so those segments were excluded. A total of 150 to 200 TCR beta chains were listed by the study as associated with cytomegalovirus. Linkage disequilibrium might explain the correlated functional status among segregating V segments, but an unknown experimental factor could not be ruled out. The classifier was reported to diagnose cytomegalovirus status with high specificity and sensitivity in both the original cohort and the validation cohort.

The cohort consisted of approximately 670 healthy bone marrow donors. Cohort members were all nominally healthy when sampled, although unrecorded immune exposures were likely present. The donor tested CMV seropositive, placing the donor among the 290 or so seropositive members of the cohort. Each donor provided a peripheral blood sample, and peripheral blood mononuclear cells were used for TCR beta sequencing. The Qiagen DNeasy Blood Extraction Kit was used to extract genomic DNA from the blood cell samples. The library was generated by the immunoSEQ multiplex PCR assay. The multiplex PCR relied on a mix of 60 forward primers for TCR Vbeta segments and 13 reverse primers for TCR Jbeta segments. Amplification of the CDR3 region of rearranged TCR beta genes was performed with a multiplex PCR assay on genomic DNA. The Illumina HiSeq System was used to sequence the amplified TCR beta libraries as 87-base-pair reads. From the authors' description of their analysis: Across the 500 to 750 repertoires, a later analysis counted 60 million to 90 million unique TCR beta chains, approximately 12 million of which were shared by at least two donors. To remove PCR and sequencing errors, raw reads were error-corrected and collapsed into unique sequences using a nearest-neighbor algorithm that merged closely related sequences. To assign V, D and J gene segments, CDR3 sequences were aligned to IMGT reference sequences. For a sequence to be retained, a match of at least six nucleotides was required to both a V gene segment and a J gene segment. A rearrangement was called productive if the CDR3 had no stop codons and remained in frame with V and J, and every other rearrangement was called non-productive. CDR3 was defined by IMGT convention, running from the second conserved V-encoded cysteine to the conserved J-encoded phenylalanine. The earlier analysis of 587 of the donors excluded sequences that lacked an unambiguous match to a single V gene segment. An earlier analysis of some 610 of the donors called V segments functional above 56.7% productive rearrangements and segregating when the between-donor standard deviation exceeded 5%. To diagnose cytomegalovirus status from the catalog of TCR beta chain sequences, a statistical classification framework was built. A later analysis assigned V and J genes by comparing TCR nucleotide sequences with IMGT/GENE-DB human TR gene sequences. Using the TCRdist pipeline, a later analysis assigned CDR3 sequences along with most-parsimonious VDJ recombination scenarios. A later analysis defined each TCR beta chain by its CDR3 amino acid sequence plus V-gene family, and excluded reads lacking a unique V-gene family. As a way to deal with suspected cross-contamination and a sequencing artifact, a later analysis dropped 592 nucleotide sequences that were highly shared and had low generation probability. In a later analysis, a clonal expansion index for each public chain was calculated from normalized within-repertoire ranks of inferred template counts. Generation probabilities in a later analysis came from a VDJ recombination model fitted to out-of-frame rearrangements, and those results were checked against IGoR. Hypergeometric tests were used in a later analysis to score TCR-TCR, TCR-HLA and TCR-CMV co-occurrence, with a repertoire-size bias correction applied to the TCR pairs. In a later analysis, false discovery rates were estimated by permuting HLA or CMV assignments 20 times. In a later analysis, co-occurring TCRs were grouped with DBSCAN, and TCRdist sequence similarity was added when clustering was performed within HLA-allele-positive subsets. Repertoires with fewer than 30,000 or more than 120,000 public chains were left out of co-occurrence clustering, as were about 5 repertoires with anomalous nucleotide sharing. Drawn from immuneACCESS, this table holds only the in-frame rearrangements with V and J called that TCRdb kept. Clones are partly lost; checked studies trace under half to an unresolved V gene and leave the rest unexplained. V and J calls and clone size are as listed in that table; D and trimming were resolved from the DNA. The sample's records list around 100,000 clones. Together, the top ten hold roughly 6.6% of the sample.

The V and J segments used are TRBV7-2 and TRBJ2-5; 5 matching bases give a weak D call of TRBD1. The DNA matches TRBJ2-7 better at its end, which makes the J call doubtful. This TCR was recovered from a man aged 35 to 55 in good health and CMV-seropositive. Sample: PBMCs. The CDR3 has the sequence CASMGPSYEQYF. The DNA sequence is given as TGTGCCTCGATGGGGCCGTCCTACGAGCAGTACTTC.